These 12 T cell receptor beta chains came from one sample sequenced in a study of T-cell memory formation after mild COVID-19. TCRdb re-called the 5' RACE reads through MiXCR, storing one row per CDR3 protein. The profile shows a few hundred thousand distinct CDR3 sequences, 15% to 20% of them singletons. Sequences were obtained from PBMCs or a T cell subset sorted from them (not recorded which). These receptors were collected from a man aged 18 to 29 who had mild COVID-19 (a few samples of this study predate the infection). Cell type and time point are not known.

This clonotype was seen more than once but under ten times. The CDR3 bases are TGTGCCAGCAGCAAATCCAGACAGGGAGACACTGAAGCTTTCTTT. This gives the protein CASSKSRQGDTEAFF. The chain joins TRBV21-1 to TRBJ1-1; TRBD1, the table's D call, lacks a check against the DNA. TRBV21-1 is designated a pseudogene. CDR3 size: 15 residues.

V and J are TRBV2 and TRBJ2-7, with D unclear. Deletions cut 5 bases from V and 4 bases from J, with 15 bases between. CDR1 and CDR2 (germline): SNHLY, FYNNEI. The CDR3 runs to 14 residues. CDR3 nucleotide sequence: TGTGCCAGCAGTTTCCCAGGCAGAGGTTACGAGCAGTACTTC. Protein sequence: CASSFPGRGYEQYF.

This rearrangement joins TRBV5-6 to TRBJ2-7; D tentatively reads TRBD1 or TRBD2 (5 bases each). Trimming took 4 bases from V and 5 from J, leaving 13 bases between them. The germline CDR1 and CDR2 sequences are SGHDT and YYEEEE. CDR3 length equals 13 residues. The CDR3 here is CASSAGTGDEQYV. DNA of the CDR3: TGTGCCAGCAGCGCCGGGACGGGCGACGAGCAGTACGTC.

V and J are TRBV6-1 and TRBJ1-5; 7 bases are a match to TRBD1. This CDR3 has 16 residues. The junction had 5 bases not matched to a gene; V was cut back by 0 bases and J by 3 bases. The germline gives CDR1 MNHNS, CDR2 SASEGT. This CDR3 is CASSEASTGNNQPQHF. CDR3 DNA sequence: TGTGCCAGCAGTGAAGCCTCGACAGGGAACAATCAGCCCCAGCATTTT.

The chain couples TRBV5-1 to TRBJ2-5, with 11 nucleotides matching TRBD2. Germline CDR1 reads SGHRS; CDR2 reads YFSETQ. The CDR3 contains 17 residues. J lost 1 base, V lost 3 bases, and 8 bases had no gene match. CDR3 protein: CASSSGTSGGLQETQYF. The CDR3, as DNA: TGCGCCAGCAGCTCGGGAACTAGCGGGGGCCTCCAAGAGACCCAGTACTTC.

This clonotype was seen a handful of times. This chain connects TRBV11-2 to TRBJ2-1; 7 nucleotides line up with TRBD1. CDR1 is SGHAT, CDR2 FQNNGV, per germline. CDR3 length equals 15 residues. The ends lost 6 bases at V and 7 bases at J; junction bases unmatched: 12. CDR3 DNA sequence: TGTGCCAGCAGTCCTAGCCCAGGGGGAGTAAATGAGCAGTTCTTC. Its protein product is CASSPSPGGVNEQFF.

The chain couples TRBV11-2 to TRBJ2-7; 9 bases align to TRBD1. CDR3 length equals 16 residues. Germline values: CDR1 SGHAT, CDR2 FQNNGV. With 1 base clipped from V and 3 bases from J, the junction kept 7 bases outside the gene matches. Written as DNA, the CDR3 is TGTGCCAGCAGCTTAGGCCACGGACAGGGGAGCTACGAGCAGTACTTC. It encodes CASSLGHGQGSYEQYF.

This sequence joins TRBV7-2 and TRBJ1-1; TRBD1 matches 7 bases. The germline CDR1 and CDR2 sequences are SGHTA and FQGNSA. CDR3 length: 15 amino acids. Trimming at V came to 4 bases and at J to 5 bases, leaving 10 bases not matched to a gene. DNA of the CDR3: TGTGCCAGCAGCTGGAGACAGGGAGGTAGGACTGAAGCTTTCTTT. This sequence encodes CASSWRQGGRTEAFF. Variable domain in full (rest from reference TRBV7-2 and TRBJ1-1): GAGVSQSPSNKVTEKGKDVELRCDPISGHTALYWYRQSLGQGLEFLIYFQGNSAPDKSGLPSDRFSAERTGGSVSTLTIQRTQQEDSAVYLCASSWRQGGRTEAFFGQGTRLTVV.

The chain recombines TRBV7-6 with TRBJ2-2; D perhaps matches TRBD2 (5 bases). The germline gives CDR1 SGHVS, CDR2 FNYEAQ. The length of the CDR3 is 17 residues. Deletions cut 0 bases from V and 3 bases from J, with 14 bases between. The CDR3: CASSLALIGSYTGELFF. The CDR3 DNA reads TGTGCCAGCAGCTTAGCGTTAATAGGGAGCTACACCGGGGAGCTGTTTTTT.

This clonotype was counted at least ten times. The chain is built from TRBV12-3 or TRBV12-4 and TRBJ2-6; the D is unclear. Trimming removed 6 bases at V and 0 bases at J, with 9 bases between. The CDR3 loop spans 15 amino acids. CDR3 sequence: CASSFDTSGANVLTF. The CDR3 bases are TGTGCCAGCAGCTTTGACACCTCTGGGGCCAACGTCCTGACTTTC.

This chain uses TRBV6-5 with TRBJ2-7; 8 bases are a match to TRBD2. The CDR3 length is 16 residues. CDR1 MNHEY and CDR2 SVGAGI come from the germline V gene. Trimming cost V 0 bases and J 4 bases; bases outside gene matches: 8. This CDR3 is CASSYSTGGARYEQYF. In DNA form, the CDR3 reads TGTGCCAGCAGTTACTCGACGGGGGGGGCGCGGTACGAGCAGTACTTC.

The chain recombines TRBV7-2 with TRBJ1-5; no reliable D call. Per germline, CDR1 SGHTA and CDR2 FQGNSA. V was shortened by 0 bases and J by 2 bases, with 11 bases between the two germline ends. The CDR3 has 16 residues. CDR3 DNA sequence: TGTGCCAGCAGCTTAGCGGGCCTTCGGGGCAATCAGCCCCAGCATTTT. Protein sequence: CASSLAGLRGNQPQHF.